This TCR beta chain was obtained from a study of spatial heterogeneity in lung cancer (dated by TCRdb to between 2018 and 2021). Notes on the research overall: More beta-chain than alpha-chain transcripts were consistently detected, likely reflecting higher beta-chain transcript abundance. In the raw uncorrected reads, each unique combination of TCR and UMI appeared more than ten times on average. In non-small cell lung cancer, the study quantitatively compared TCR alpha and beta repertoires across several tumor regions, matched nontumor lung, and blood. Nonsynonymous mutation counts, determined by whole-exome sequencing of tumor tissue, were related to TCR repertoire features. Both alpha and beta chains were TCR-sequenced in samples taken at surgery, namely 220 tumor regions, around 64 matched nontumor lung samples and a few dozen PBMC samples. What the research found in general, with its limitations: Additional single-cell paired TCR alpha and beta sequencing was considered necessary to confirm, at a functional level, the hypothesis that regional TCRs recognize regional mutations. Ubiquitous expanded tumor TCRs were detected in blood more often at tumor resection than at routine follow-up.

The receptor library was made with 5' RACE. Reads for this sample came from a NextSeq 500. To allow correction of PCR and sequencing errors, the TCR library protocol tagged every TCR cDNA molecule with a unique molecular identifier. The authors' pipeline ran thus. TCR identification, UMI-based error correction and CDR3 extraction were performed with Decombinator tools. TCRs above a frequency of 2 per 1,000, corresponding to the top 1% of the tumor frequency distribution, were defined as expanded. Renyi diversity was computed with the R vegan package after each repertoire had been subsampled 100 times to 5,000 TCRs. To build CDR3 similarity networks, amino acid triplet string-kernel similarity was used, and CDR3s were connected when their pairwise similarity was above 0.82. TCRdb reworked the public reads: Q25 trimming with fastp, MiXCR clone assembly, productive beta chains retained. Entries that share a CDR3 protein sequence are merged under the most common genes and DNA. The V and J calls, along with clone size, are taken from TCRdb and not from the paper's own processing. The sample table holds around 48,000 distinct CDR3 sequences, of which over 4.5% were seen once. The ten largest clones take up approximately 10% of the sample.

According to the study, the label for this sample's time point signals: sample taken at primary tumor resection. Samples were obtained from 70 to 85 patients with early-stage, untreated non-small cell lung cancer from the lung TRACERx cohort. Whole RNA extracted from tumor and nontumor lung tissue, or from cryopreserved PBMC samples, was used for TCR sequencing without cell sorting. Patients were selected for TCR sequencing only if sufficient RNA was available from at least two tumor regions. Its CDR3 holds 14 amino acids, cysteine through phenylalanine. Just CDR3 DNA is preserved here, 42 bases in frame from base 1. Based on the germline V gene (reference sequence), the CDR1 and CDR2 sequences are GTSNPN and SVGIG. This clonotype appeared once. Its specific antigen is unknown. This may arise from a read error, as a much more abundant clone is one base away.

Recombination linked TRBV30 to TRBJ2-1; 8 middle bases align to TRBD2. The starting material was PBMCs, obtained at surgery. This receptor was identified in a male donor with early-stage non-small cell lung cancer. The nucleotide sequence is TGTGCCCGGAGTACCACTAGCGGATTCTCCCCGCAGTTCTTC. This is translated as CARSTTSGFSPQFF.